This TCR beta chain was retrieved from a study of CD8+CD57+ T cells in acquired aplastic anemia. The overall study: Sorted CD4+ plus CD8+ cells gave DNA averaging about 3.2 ug. Study-level findings and limits: Researchers reported that CD8+ Simpson's diversity was not significantly different in patients versus controls.

Sequencing was done on patients that had shown CD8+CD57+ cell expansion by flow cytometry. Severe acquired aplastic anemia was present in every patient. Deletions cut 0 bases from V and 7 bases from J, with 19 bases between. Germline V lookup: CDR1 SGHKS, CDR2 YYEKEE (reference sequence). This CDR3 region has 16 residues. For CDR3 and TCR beta VDJ profiling, genomic DNA was the template used. One entry per CDR3 protein results from TCRdb running MiXCR on the reads. This sample has 120,000 or so distinct CDR3 sequences, with over 30% found just once. A remark on this clonotype: The antigen remains undetermined. This sequence may be a read error, since a much larger clone differs from it by one base.

The sample consisted of sorted CD4+, CD8+, or CD8+CD57+ T cells (not recorded which) from PBMCs. The rearrangement links TRBV5-5 to TRBJ2-5; tentative D call: TRBD1 (6 bases). The source is a human donor with aplastic anemia. CDR3 nucleotides: TGTGCCAGCAGCTTGGCGAGATACAGGGTCACGGGGACCCAGTACTTC. Translating gives CASSLARYRVTGTQYF.